This T cell receptor beta chain came from a study of T cell repertoires in cytomegalovirus infection. This CDR3 region has 13 residues. Trimming pared 6 bases from V and 5 bases from J, leaving 13 bases between. As regards this clonotype: Its target is not known.

TCRdb ran MiXCR on the reads and lists one entry per CDR3 protein. The profile shows roughly 860,000 distinct CDR3 sequences, 32% of them singletons. Sequencing was performed on cultured CD8+ T cells from PBMCs, taken from culture after CMV antigen stimulation. The chain carries TRBV12-3 or TRBV12-4 and TRBJ1-2; D call uncertain. The receptor's source is a human donor in good health (CMV status not recorded). Some clones in this sample may be carry-over from other donors' samples. The CDR3 reads CASSPTIGYGYTF. The CDR3 bases are TGTGCCAGCAGCCCAACGATTGGGTATGGCTACACCTTC.